Listed below are T cell receptor beta chains from one sample, sequenced in a study of cytomegalovirus exposure and HLA in healthy donors. Assay used: immunoSEQ multiplex PCR; TCRdb lists only in-frame clones, some missing. The data hold tens of thousands of clones, with more than 95% observed a single time. Sample: PBMCs. Receptors were obtained from a man aged 18 to 35 in good health and CMV-seronegative. CDR3s include the opening cysteine and the closing phenylalanine or tryptophan. D genes are given only for firm matches. Some rows have no size entry. The others give once, few or many, or a class for an expanded clone.

TRBV9,TRBJ2-7,.,TRBD2,TGTGCCAGCAGCGTAACTAGCGGGTTGGGGGAGCAGTACTTC,CASSVTSGLGEQYF
TRBV19,TRBJ2-6,.,.,TGTGCCAGTAGTATTCTGAGCTCTGGGGCCAACGTCCTGACTTTC,CASSILSSGANVLTF
TRBV30,TRBJ1-1,once,.,TGTGCCTGGAGTTGGTCTGGGTATTTGACAGAAGCTTTCTTT,CAWSWSGYLTEAFF
TRBV6-1,TRBJ1-1,once,TRBD1,TGTGCCAGCAGTGCGGACAGGAAGAACACTGAAGCTTTCTTT,CASSADRKNTEAFF
TRBV27,TRBJ2-1,.,TRBD1,TGTGCCAGCAGTTTGGGGACAGGGTTCGACAATGAGCAGTTCTTC,CASSLGTGFDNEQFF
TRBV19,TRBJ1-6,.,TRBD1,TGTGCCAGTAGTATAGACGCTCCGGGACAGGGGAATTCACCCCTCCACTTT,CASSIDAPGQGNSPLHF
TRBV9,TRBJ2-2,few,.,TGTGCCAGCAGCGTATTTGACAGAAACACCGGGGAGCTGTTTTTT,CASSVFDRNTGELFF
TRBV27,TRBJ1-1,.,.,TGTGCCAGCAGTTTATTTCCTACAGGGCCTGAAGCTTTCTTT,CASSLFPTGPEAFF
TRBV10-1,TRBJ2-1,.,.,TGCGCCAGCAGTGAACAGGTAGATGATGAGCAGTTCTTC,CASSEQVDDEQFF
TRBV4-1,TRBJ2-7,.,TRBD2,TGCGCCAGCAGCCATCAATCCGGGACTAGACCCTACGAGCAGTACTTC,CASSHQSGTRPYEQYF
TRBV5-1,TRBJ2-3,once,TRBD2,TGCGCCAGCAGCCCACTCGGAGGGAGGGCAGGAGATACGCAGTATTTT,CASSPLGGRAGDTQYF
TRBV5-4,TRBJ1-3,.,.,TGTGCCAGCAGCTTGGACAGGAGCTCTGGAAACACCATATATTTT,CASSLDRSSGNTIYF